The source of this T cell receptor (beta chain) is a study of identical twins. Broader study findings: In zero-insertion analyses, partial confounding could arise from invariant MAIT and iNKT cells. Instead of following the same donors, the conclusions were based on cross-sectional statistical analysis. Recombination models fit unrelated individuals' TCR alpha sharing but underestimated twins'.

Template switching created a universal primer site, and the cDNA included unique molecular identifiers. One entry per CDR3 protein, called by TCRdb with MiXCR from the 5' RACE reads. The table includes hundreds of thousands of distinct CDR3 sequences, 10% to 15% detected once. Concerning this clonotype: What it binds is unknown.

Trimming took 6 bases from V and 8 from J; bases not matched to a gene: 15. The germline gives CDR1 DFQATT, CDR2 SNEGSKA (reference sequence). The CDR3 runs 15 residues. The data were also submitted as part of a second study, on yellow fever vaccine responses in identical twins.

The sequence came from a woman aged 18-30 years in good health. The chain combines TRBV20-1 with TRBJ2-1; 8 bases match TRBD2. Sequenced sample: PBMCs. The CDR3: CSAPQSGGHWDEQFF. The CDR3 nucleotides are TGCAGTGCCCCTCAGAGCGGGGGCCACTGGGATGAGCAGTTCTTC.